This TCR beta chain was recovered during a study of human T cells and chemical hapten exposure. The study's findings and limits: Versus controls, expanded TCRs had significantly more large CDR3 similarity clusters.

The J segment lost 5 bases and the V segment lost 6 bases, leaving 10 bases of the junction unmatched. The V gene's germline CDR1 is MNHNS and CDR2 SASEGT. CDR3 length: 15 residues. The sample's time point: patch test 2, 6 weeks after DPC sensitization. Treatment reported: therapeutic diphenylcyclopropenone sensitization with weekly scalp DPC. This clonotype was picked up many times. The antigen remains undetermined. From the RACE reads, TCRdb called clonotypes with MiXCR, one entry per CDR3 protein. This table holds approximately 90,000 distinct CDR3 sequences, approximately 10% found once. The input for sequencing was whole blood, taken in connection with sensitization to the hapten diphenylcyclopropenone (DPC). This receptor was obtained from a man in his forties with alopecia areata. Some clones in this sample may be carry-over from other donors' samples. The V call is TRBV6-1, the J call TRBJ2-5; TRBD1 agrees at 9 bases. CDR3 sequence: CASSYRGRYSETQYF. CDR3 nucleotide sequence: TGTGCCAGCAGCTACAGGGGGCGATATTCGGAGACCCAGTACTTC.